The T cell receptor beta chain under discussion was sequenced for a study of response to subunit inactivated influenza vaccine. TCRdb re-called the RT-PCR reads with MiXCR, one entry per CDR3 protein. The sample yields some 520,000 distinct CDR3 sequences, approximately 15% seen once. The ends were cut back, 3 bases at V and 8 bases at J, with 16 bases in the middle. CDR3 length equals 15 residues. Study-level findings and limits: Every seasonal influenza vaccination brings in few new T cells, the authors suggested.

With respect to this clonotype: Its specificity is unknown.

The chain links TRBV12-3 or TRBV12-4 to TRBJ2-2; no definite D call. The TCR sequence derives from a man aged 50 to 69 who received an inactivated influenza vaccine. The sequences come from CD4+ T cells sorted from PBMCs, collected roughly 24 months after vaccination. The CDR3 nucleotides are TGTGCCAGCAGTTTTGGACGTTCTTTGGGGGGGGAGCTGTTTTTT. Protein product: CASSFGRSLGGELFF.